The subject of this entry is one TCR beta chain. Its antigen is not identified. Patients were excluded if they had other autoimmune diseases or uncontrolled infections, and likewise if pregnancy or lactation applied. Someone took the PBMCs out of less than 11 ml of fresh peripheral blood. The germline V and J ends were trimmed by 7 bases and 8 bases, with 29 bases remaining between them. CDR3 length equals 17 residues. In germline, CDR1 is SGHAT, CDR2 FQNNGV. Investigators amplified TCR beta CDR3 regions from RNA transcripts. In the first round, RT-PCR was carried out with HTBI primers, and a multiplex PCR formed the second round. TCRdb re-called the multiplex PCR reads with MiXCR, one entry per CDR3 protein. The sample has about 740,000 distinct CDR3 sequences; 35% to 50% are singletons. The data stem from a study of Graves' ophthalmopathy and Graves' hyperthyroidism. About the research overall: Before any treatment, peripheral blood was taken at the initial diagnosis.

Study results and caveats: The model forecast ophthalmopathy progression, reaching 60% to 71% sensitivity and about 75% specificity.

This sequence originates from an adult man with Graves' ophthalmopathy. The chain employs TRBV11-2 and TRBJ1-2; tentatively, D is TRBD1 (5 bases). The sequenced sample was peripheral blood. This CDR3 is CASNSILGQGGGKGYTF. The CDR3 DNA follows: TGTGCCAGCAACTCCATACTGGGTCAGGGCGGGGGAAAGGGCTACACCTTC.